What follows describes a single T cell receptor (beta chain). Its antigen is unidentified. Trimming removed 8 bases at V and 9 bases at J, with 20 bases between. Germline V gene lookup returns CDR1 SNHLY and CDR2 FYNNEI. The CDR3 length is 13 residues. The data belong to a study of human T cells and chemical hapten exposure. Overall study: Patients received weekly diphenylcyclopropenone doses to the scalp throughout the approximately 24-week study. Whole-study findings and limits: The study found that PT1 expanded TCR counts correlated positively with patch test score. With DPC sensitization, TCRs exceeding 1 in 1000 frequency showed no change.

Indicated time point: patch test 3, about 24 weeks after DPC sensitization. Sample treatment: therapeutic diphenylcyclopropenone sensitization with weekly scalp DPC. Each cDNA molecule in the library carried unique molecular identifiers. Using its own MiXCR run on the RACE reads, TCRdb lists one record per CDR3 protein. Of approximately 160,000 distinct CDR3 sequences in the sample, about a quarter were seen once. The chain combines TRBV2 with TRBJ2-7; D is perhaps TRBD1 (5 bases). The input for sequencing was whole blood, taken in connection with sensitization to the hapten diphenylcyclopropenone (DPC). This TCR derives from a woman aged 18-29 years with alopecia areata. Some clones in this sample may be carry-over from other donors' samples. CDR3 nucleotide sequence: TGTGCCAGCTTGCTGGCAGGGTCGGTATGGCAGTACTTC. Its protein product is CASLLAGSVWQYF.